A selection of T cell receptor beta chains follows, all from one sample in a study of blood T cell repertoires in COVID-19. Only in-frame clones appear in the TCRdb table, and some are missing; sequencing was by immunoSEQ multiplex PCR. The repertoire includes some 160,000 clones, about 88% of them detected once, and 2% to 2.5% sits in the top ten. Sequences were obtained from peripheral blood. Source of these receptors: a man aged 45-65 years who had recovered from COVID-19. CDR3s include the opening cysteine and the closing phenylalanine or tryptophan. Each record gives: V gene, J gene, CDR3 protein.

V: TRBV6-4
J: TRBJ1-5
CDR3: CASSPSGQQPQHF

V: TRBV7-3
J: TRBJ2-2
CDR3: CASSLGLAGSTGELFF

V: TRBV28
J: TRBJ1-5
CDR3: CASSLGRPGGNQPQHF

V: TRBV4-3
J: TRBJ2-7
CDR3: CASSPFPVGTSLYEQYF

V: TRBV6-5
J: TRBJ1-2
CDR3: CASSTENYGYTF

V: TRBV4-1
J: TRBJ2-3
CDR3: CASSLYRGPRTDTQYF

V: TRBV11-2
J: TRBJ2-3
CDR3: CASSSAELRTDTQYF

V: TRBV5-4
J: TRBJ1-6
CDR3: CASSITGNSPLHF

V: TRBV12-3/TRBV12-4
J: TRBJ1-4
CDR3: CASSMDSGEKLFF

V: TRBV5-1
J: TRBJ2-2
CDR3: CASSRLLAGVGTGELFF

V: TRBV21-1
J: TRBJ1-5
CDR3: CASTHKGDSYYSNQPQHF

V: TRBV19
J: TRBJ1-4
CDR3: CASSMGGAGNEKLFF

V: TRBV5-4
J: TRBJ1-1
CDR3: CASSSAFPRVNTEAFF

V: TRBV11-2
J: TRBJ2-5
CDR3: CASSLGETRETQYF

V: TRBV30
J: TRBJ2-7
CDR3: CAWSLAYEQYF

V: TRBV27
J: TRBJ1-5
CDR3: CASSFTGGRGNQPQHF

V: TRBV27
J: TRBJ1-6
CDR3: CASSGMSLGSPLHF

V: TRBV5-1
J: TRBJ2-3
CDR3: CASSLAWATDTQYF

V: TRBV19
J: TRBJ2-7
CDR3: CASSTTIQGNEQYF

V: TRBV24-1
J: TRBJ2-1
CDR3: CATSETGGNSYNEQFF

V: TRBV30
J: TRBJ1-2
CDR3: CAWSAGYGYTF

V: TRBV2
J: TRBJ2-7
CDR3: CASIKRDNEQYF

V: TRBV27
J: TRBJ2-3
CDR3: CASSFQRGPTDTQYF

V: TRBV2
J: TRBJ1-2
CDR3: CASSEEGQRHYGYTF

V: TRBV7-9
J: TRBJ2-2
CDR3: CASSLALAGVVSGELFF

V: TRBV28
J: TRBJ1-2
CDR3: CASSLRANYGYTF

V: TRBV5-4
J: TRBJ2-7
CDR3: CASSPPGVSEQYF

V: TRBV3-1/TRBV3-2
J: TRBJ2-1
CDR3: CASSRTGVYNEQFF

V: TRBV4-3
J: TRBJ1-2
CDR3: CASSQTRNYGYTF

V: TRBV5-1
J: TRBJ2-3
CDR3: CASGPGGWDTQYF

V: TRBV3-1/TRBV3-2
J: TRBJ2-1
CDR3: CASSHSSGSAHEQFF

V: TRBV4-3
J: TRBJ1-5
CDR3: CASSQFLAASNQPQHF

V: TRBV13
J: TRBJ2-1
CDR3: CASSRYNEQFF

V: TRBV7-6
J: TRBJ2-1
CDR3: CASSLDGPGAYNEQFF

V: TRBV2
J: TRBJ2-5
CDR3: CASTAGGRGETQYF

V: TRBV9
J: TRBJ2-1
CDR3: CASSPRPGAGGRYNEQFF

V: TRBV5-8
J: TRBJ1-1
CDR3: CASSPKSNLNTEAFF